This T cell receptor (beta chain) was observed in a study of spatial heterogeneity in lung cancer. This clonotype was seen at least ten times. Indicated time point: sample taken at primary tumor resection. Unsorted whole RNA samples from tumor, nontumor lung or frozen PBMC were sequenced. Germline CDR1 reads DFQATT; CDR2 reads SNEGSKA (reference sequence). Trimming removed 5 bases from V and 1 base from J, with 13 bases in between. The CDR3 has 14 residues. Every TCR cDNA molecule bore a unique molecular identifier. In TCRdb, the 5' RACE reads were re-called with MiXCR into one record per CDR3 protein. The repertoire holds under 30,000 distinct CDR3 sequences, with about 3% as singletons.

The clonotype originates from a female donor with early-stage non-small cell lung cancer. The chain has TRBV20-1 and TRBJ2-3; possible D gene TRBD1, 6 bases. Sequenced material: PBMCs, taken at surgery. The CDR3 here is CSARNRVRTDTQYF. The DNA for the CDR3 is TGCAGTGCTCGGAACAGGGTCCGCACAGATACGCAGTATTTT.